The entry below gives a single T cell receptor beta chain sequence along with its context. Its target is not known. V lost 3 bases and J 2 bases, leaving 16 bases between the germline ends. This CDR3 has 16 amino acids. The germline CDR1 and CDR2 sequences are LNHNV and YYDKDF (reference sequence). Sample-barcoded 5' priming and a J-beta primer mix drove a second PCR of roughly 6 to 12 cycles. At least 2.5 million CDR3-containing paired-end reads were obtained per sample. TCRdb independently ran MiXCR on the 5' RACE reads; one entry per CDR3 protein. Of 1.5 million to 2 million distinct CDR3 sequences detected, about 35% appear once; the ten largest clones hold around 11%. The donors, healthy Caucasians from Russia, were aged roughly 6 to 90. This sample is part of a study of blood T cells in healthy people across ages. Study-level results: Diversity of TCR beta per million T cells declined in a roughly linear way with age.

The sequence came from a woman aged 30 to 39 in good health. The material sequenced was blood. V gene TRBV15 combines with J gene TRBJ2-5; D might be TRBD2 (5 bases). The CDR3 DNA sequence: TGTGCCACCAGCAGGGGAGTACCAGCGAAGCAAGAGACCCAGTACTTC. Protein: CATSRGVPAKQETQYF.